Below, 22 T cell receptor beta chains from the same sample are listed, as sequenced in a study of blood T cell repertoires in COVID-19 (dated by TCRdb to 2019 to 2021). Libraries were constructed by the immunoSEQ multiplex PCR assay. Entries here come from immuneACCESS through TCRdb and include only in-frame sequences with V and J called. Some clones fail to appear in such tables; in the studies checked, an unresolved V gene covers under half of the shortfall, and the cause of the remainder is unknown. This sample holds about 240,000 clones; approximately 80% were observed only once. The ten top clones hold around 6.8% of the sample. Material for sequencing was peripheral blood. These receptors came from a woman aged 55-75 years with active or convalescent COVID-19.

The rearrangement uses TRBV28 and TRBJ1-2; tentative D call: TRBD1 (5 bases). In germline, CDR1 is MDHEN, CDR2 SYDVKM. The CDR3 has 12 residues. V lost 5 bases to trimming and J lost 5 bases, with 9 bases between them. The CDR3 DNA sequence: TGTGCCAGCAGTGCACAGGTGTATGGCTACACCTTC. It specifies CASSAQVYGYTF.

V and J are TRBV28 and TRBJ2-7; TRBD2 matches at 10 bases. The CDR3 is 19 amino acids. The V and J ends lost 5 bases and 0 bases, in that order; junction bases with no gene match: 16. Germline values: CDR1 MDHEN, CDR2 SYDVKM. CDR3 bases: TGTGCCAGCAGTGCATCCCGCTTAGCGGGGGGACCGAGCTCCTACGAGCAGTACGTC. Its translation: CASSASRLAGGPSSYEQYV.

The rearrangement links TRBV27 to TRBJ2-5; D perhaps matches TRBD1 (5 bases). Per the germline V gene, CDR1 is MNHEY and CDR2 is SMNVEV (reference sequence). This CDR3 contains 15 residues. V lost 0 bases to trimming and J lost 1 base, with 9 bases between them. CDR3 in amino acids: CASSLSPGSQETQYF. DNA of the CDR3: TGTGCCAGCAGTTTATCCCCAGGGTCCCAAGAGACCCAGTACTTC.

The chain uses TRBV5-8 and TRBJ2-1; 8 nucleotides line up with TRBD1. Per the germline V gene, CDR1 is SGHTS and CDR2 is YDEGEE. The CDR3 consists of 15 residues. J gave up 8 bases and V 0 bases, and 7 bases lay outside the gene matches. The CDR3 spells CASSLGQGARDEQFF. CDR3 nucleotide sequence: TGTGCCAGCAGCTTGGGGCAGGGGGCGCGCGATGAGCAGTTCTTC.

The rearrangement links TRBV24-1 to TRBJ2-5, with a weak D call TRBD2 (6 bases). Trimming removed 4 bases at V and 4 bases at J, with 15 bases between. The CDR3 has 15 amino acids. From germline, CDR1 is KGHDR and CDR2 SFDVKD. The DNA of the CDR3 is TGTGCCACCAGTGACCCGACCAGGAGGGGAGAGACCCAGTACTTC. This translates into CATSDPTRRGETQYF.

This clone has just a few counts. Additional DNA sequences in this sample encode the identical CDR3. The chain is built from TRBV3-1 (or the pseudogene TRBV3-2) and TRBJ1-5; D ambiguous. This CDR3 has 13 residues. Germline lookup yields CDR1 LGHDT and CDR2 YNNKEL (reference sequence). The V gene lost 0 bases and the J gene lost 3 bases, with 3 bases spanning the gap. CDR3 protein: CASSQDLNQPQHF. CDR3 nucleotide sequence: TGTGCCAGCAGCCAAGACCTCAATCAGCCCCAGCATTTT.

The chain's CDR3 is CASGPSGATYEQYF. CDR3 in DNA: TGTGCCAGCGGACCTAGCGGGGCAACCTACGAGCAGTACTTC. This chain joins TRBV7-9 and TRBJ2-7; 9 positions agree with TRBD2. The CDR3 is 14 residues long. Trimming took 8 bases from V and 2 from J; bases not matched to a gene: 7. In germline, CDR1 is SEHNR, CDR2 FQNEAQ (reference sequence).

The rearrangement links TRBV5-1 to TRBJ1-4; D may be TRBD1 (6 bases). The germline gives CDR1 SGHRS, CDR2 YFSETQ. V lost 4 bases and J 4 bases, leaving 14 bases between the germline ends. CDR3 size: 15 residues. Here the CDR3 reads CASSPRGAGNEKLFF. CDR3 in DNA: TGCGCCAGCAGCCCCCGGGGGGCAGGTAATGAAAAACTGTTTTTT.

The chain carries TRBV20-1 and TRBJ1-2; D not resolved. Trimming shortened V by 1 base and J by 7 bases, and 7 bases separated the two germline ends. Germline V CDR1 and CDR2: DFQATT, SNEGSKA (reference sequence). The CDR3 covers 11 residues. In DNA, the CDR3 is TGCAGTGCTAGAGGGGCCGCTGGCTACACCTTC. Translated: CSARGAAGYTF.

Remarks on this clone: One junction end does not reproduce the germline sequence, and a read error may be involved. V gene TRBV11-2 combines with J gene TRBJ2-2; D not resolved. The CDR3 extends over 15 amino acids. Germline V gives CDR1 SGHAT, CDR2 FQNNGV. CDR3 amino acids: CASSLQSTNAGELFF. The CDR3 bases are TGTGCCAGCAGCTTGCAATCTACGAACGCCGGGGAGCTGTTTTTT.

V gene TRBV5-1 combines with J gene TRBJ1-1; perhaps TRBD1 as D (5 bases). Per the germline V gene, CDR1 is SGHRS and CDR2 is YFSETQ. The V end was cut by 0 bases, the J end by 1 base, with 10 bases between. The CDR3 covers 15 residues. The CDR3: CASSLGLGGNTEAFF. The CDR3 region has the DNA TGCGCCAGCAGCTTGGGTCTGGGGGGGAACACTGAAGCTTTCTTT. Full variable domain (rest looked up from reference TRBV5-1 and TRBJ1-1): KAGVTQTPRYLIKTRGQQVTLSCSPISGHRSVSWYQQTPGQGLQFLFEYFSETQRNKGNFPGRFSGRQFSNSRSEMNVSTLELGDSALYLCASSLGLGGNTEAFFGQGTRLTVV.

This clone is a singleton in its sample. V is TRBV2 and J is TRBJ1-1; TRBD1 matches 7 bases. After removal of 6 bases from V and 3 bases from J, the junction contained 4 bases not matched to a gene. The CDR3 length is 13 residues. Germline loops: CDR1 SNHLY, CDR2 FYNNEI. CDR3 protein: CASRLQGYTEAFF. The CDR3 bases are TGTGCCAGCAGGCTACAGGGGTACACTGAAGCTTTCTTT.

This clone was seen once. The rearrangement joins TRBV10-3 to TRBJ2-3; no reliable D call. V was shortened by 3 bases and J by 3 bases, with 4 bases between the two germline ends. The V gene's germline CDR1 is ENHRY and CDR2 SYGVKD. The CDR3 loop spans 12 amino acids. The CDR3 sequence is CAISDSTDTQYF. The CDR3 DNA follows: TGTGCCATCAGTGATAGTACAGATACGCAGTATTTT.

The J gene is TRBJ2-2, the V gene TRBV27, with a possible D match to TRBD2 (7 bases). Trimming removed 4 bases at V and 2 bases at J, with 17 bases between. This CDR3 is 17 amino acids long. The germline V gene encodes CDR1 MNHEY and CDR2 SMNVEV (reference sequence). CDR3 nucleotides: TGTGCCAGCAGTTCCCCTTATGCGGGGGCTAACACCGGGGAGCTGTTTTTT. Translating it yields CASSSPYAGANTGELFF.

The CDR3 DNA reads TGTGCCTGGAGTGTACAAACCCCCAGCTATGGCTACACCTTC. Translation: CAWSVQTPSYGYTF. This chain connects TRBV30 to TRBJ1-2; D is ambiguous. Germline V CDR1 and CDR2: GTSNPN, SVGIG (reference sequence). This CDR3 region has 14 residues. The germline V and J ends were trimmed by 0 bases and 4 bases, with 12 bases remaining between them.

The genes are TRBV28 and TRBJ2-1, with 8 bases lining up with TRBD2. The V segment lost 5 bases and the J segment 8 bases; nucleotides outside the gene matches: 14. Germline CDR1 MDHEN, CDR2 SYDVKM. The CDR3 consists of 16 residues. CDR3 bases: TGTGCCAGCAGTGGGGCCCGAGCGGGGGACTCGGATGAGCAGTTCTTC. The encoded protein is CASSGARAGDSDEQFF.

V and J are TRBV30 and TRBJ2-3, with 9 positions matching TRBD2. The CDR3 consists of 13 residues. In germline, CDR1 is GTSNPN, CDR2 SVGIG (reference sequence). The V segment lost 4 bases and the J segment 9 bases; nucleotides outside the gene matches: 8. For the CDR3, the DNA is TGTGCCTGGACCCCTAGGCGGGAGGGGACGCAGTATTTT. It codes for CAWTPRREGTQYF.

J is TRBJ2-7 and V is TRBV6-5; TRBD2 aligns across 10 bases. The V and J ends lost 2 bases and 7 bases, in that order; junction bases with no gene match: 5. The CDR3 length is 14 residues. Germline CDR1 and CDR2: MNHEY and SVGAGI. CDR3 DNA sequence: TGTGCCAGCAGTTACGTGGGACTAGCGAAGGAGCAGTACTTC. Translating gives CASSYVGLAKEQYF.

The gene calls are TRBV6-5 and TRBJ1-5, with a possible D match to TRBD1 (5 bases). Trimming cost V 7 bases and J 3 bases, with 13 bases left between them. This CDR3 spans 14 amino acids. CDR1 and CDR2 (germline): MNHEY, SVGAGI. The CDR3 DNA follows: TGTGCCAGCAAACAGGACATGAACAATCAGCCCCAGCATTTT. Its translation: CASKQDMNNQPQHF.

V is TRBV10-3 and J is TRBJ1-2; 7 positions agree with TRBD1. The germline gives CDR1 ENHRY, CDR2 SYGVKD. The CDR3 extends over 13 amino acids. The V segment lost 4 bases and the J segment 5 bases; nucleotides outside the gene matches: 4. Here the CDR3 DNA reads TGTGCCATCAGTGGGACAGGAGATTATGGCTACACCTTC. Translating gives CAISGTGDYGYTF.

This chain connects TRBV24-1 to TRBJ1-5; possibly TRBD1 for D (5 bases). V lost 9 bases, J lost 3 bases, and 17 bases lay in between. The CDR3 extends over 15 amino acids. The germline V gene encodes CDR1 KGHDR and CDR2 SFDVKD. CDR3: CATSEGGAHNQPQHF. CDR3 DNA sequence: TGTGCCACCTCCGAGGGAGGGGCTCACAATCAGCCCCAGCATTTT.

Comment on this clone: This sample also contains other DNA sequences that code for the same CDR3. The genes are TRBV10-2 and TRBJ2-3; 10 bases fit TRBD2. CDR3 length: 14 residues. V lost 6 bases, J lost 4 bases, and 4 bases stayed unmatched. The germline gives CDR1 WSHSY, CDR2 SAAADI. The CDR3 nucleotides read TGCGCCAGCAGGCTAGCGGGAGCCGCAGATACGCAGTATTTT. It codes for CASRLAGAADTQYF.